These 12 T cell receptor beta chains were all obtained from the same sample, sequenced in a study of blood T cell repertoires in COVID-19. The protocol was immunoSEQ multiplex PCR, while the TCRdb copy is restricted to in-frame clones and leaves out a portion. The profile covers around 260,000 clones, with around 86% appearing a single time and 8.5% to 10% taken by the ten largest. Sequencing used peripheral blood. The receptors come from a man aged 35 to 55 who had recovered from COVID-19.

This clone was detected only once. CDR3 DNA sequence: TGTGCCAGCCTCGGGGGCTATGGCTACACCTTC. Its protein is CASLGGYGYTF. The V gene is TRBV12-3 or TRBV12-4, the J gene TRBJ1-2; maybe TRBD1 (5 bases). The CDR3 extends over 11 amino acids. V was shortened by 8 bases and J by 4 bases, with 8 bases between the two germline ends.

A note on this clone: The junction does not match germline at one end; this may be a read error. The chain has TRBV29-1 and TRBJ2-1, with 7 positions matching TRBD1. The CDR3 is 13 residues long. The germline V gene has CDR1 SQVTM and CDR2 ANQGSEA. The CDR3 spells CSVWTGSNNEQFF. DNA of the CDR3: TGCAGCGTGTGGACAGGCTCCAACAATGAGCAGTTCTTC.

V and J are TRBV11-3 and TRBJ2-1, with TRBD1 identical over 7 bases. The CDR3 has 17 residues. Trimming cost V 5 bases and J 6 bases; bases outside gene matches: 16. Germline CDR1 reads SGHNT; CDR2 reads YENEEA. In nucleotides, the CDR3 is TGTGCCAGCAGCCCCCGGGACAGTGGTAGGGGTATCAATGAGCAGTTCTTC. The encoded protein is CASSPRDSGRGINEQFF.

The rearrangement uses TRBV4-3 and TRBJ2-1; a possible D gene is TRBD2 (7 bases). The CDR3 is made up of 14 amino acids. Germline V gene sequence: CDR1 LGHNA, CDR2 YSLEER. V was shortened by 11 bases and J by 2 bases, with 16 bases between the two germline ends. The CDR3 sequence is CADEGGGTYNEQFF. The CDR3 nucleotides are TGCGCCGATGAAGGGGGGGGCACCTACAATGAGCAGTTCTTC.

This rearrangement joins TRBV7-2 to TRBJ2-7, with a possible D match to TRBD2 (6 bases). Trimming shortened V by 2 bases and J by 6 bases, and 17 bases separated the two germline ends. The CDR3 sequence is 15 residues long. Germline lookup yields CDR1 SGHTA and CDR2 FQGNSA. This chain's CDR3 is CASSLFSGVGGEQYF. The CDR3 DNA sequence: TGTGCCAGCAGCTTATTCTCGGGGGTAGGTGGCGAGCAGTACTTC. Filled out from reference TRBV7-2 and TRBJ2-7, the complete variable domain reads GAGVSQSPSNKVTEKGKDVELRCDPISGHTALYWYRQSLGQGLEFLIYFQGNSAPDKSGLPSDRFSAERTGGSVSTLTIQRTQQEDSAVYLCASSLFSGVGGEQYFGPGTRLTVT.

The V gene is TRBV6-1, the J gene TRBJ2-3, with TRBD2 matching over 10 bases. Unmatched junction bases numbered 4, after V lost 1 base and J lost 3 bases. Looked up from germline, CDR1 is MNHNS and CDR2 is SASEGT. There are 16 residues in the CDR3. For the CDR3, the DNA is TGTGCCAGCAGTGAAGTAGCGGGAGGTTGGACAGATACGCAGTATTTT. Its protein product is CASSEVAGGWTDTQYF.

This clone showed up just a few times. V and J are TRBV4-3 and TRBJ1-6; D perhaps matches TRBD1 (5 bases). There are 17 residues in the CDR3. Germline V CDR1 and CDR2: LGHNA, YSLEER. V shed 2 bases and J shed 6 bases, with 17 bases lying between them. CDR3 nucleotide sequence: TGCGCCAGCAGCCAAAAGTTAAGGGGCGTAATTAATTCACCCCTCCACTTT. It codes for CASSQKLRGVINSPLHF.

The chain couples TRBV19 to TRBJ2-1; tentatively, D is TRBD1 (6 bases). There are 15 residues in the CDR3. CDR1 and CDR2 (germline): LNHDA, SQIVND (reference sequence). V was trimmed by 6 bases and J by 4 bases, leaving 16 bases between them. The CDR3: CASRVSPGQYNEQFF. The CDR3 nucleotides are TGTGCCAGTAGGGTGAGTCCAGGACAGTACAATGAGCAGTTCTTC.

The CDR3 loop is CASSHKFGGDQPQHF. The CDR3 DNA is TGTGCCAGCTCACATAAGTTTGGGGGGGATCAGCCCCAGCATTTT. The chain is built from TRBV18 and TRBJ1-5; a weak D match, TRBD1 (5 bases). The CDR3 runs 15 residues. V was trimmed by 4 bases and J by 5 bases, leaving 15 bases between them. Germline values: CDR1 KGHSH, CDR2 LQKENI.

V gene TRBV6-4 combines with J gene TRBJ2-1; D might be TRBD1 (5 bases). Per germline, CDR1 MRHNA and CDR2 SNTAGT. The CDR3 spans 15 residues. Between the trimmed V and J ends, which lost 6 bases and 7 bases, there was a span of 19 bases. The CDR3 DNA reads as TGTGCCAGCAGCGTCGACAGATCACACGGGAATGAGCAGTTCTTC. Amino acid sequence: CASSVDRSHGNEQFF.

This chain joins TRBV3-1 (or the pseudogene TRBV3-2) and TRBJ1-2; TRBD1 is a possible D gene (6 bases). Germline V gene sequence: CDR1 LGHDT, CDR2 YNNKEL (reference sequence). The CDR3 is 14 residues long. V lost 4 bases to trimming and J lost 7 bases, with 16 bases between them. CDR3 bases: TGTGCCAGCAGCCGCACCAATCAGGGGTCTGGCTACACCTTC. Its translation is CASSRTNQGSGYTF.

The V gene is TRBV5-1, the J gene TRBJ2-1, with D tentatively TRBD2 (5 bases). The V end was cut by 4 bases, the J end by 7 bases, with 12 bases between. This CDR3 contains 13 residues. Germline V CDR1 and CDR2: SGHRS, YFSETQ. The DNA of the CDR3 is TGCGCCAGCAGCCCTGGAGGTAGAAATGAGCAGTTCTTC. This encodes CASSPGGRNEQFF.